What follows are 18 T cell receptor beta chains derived from one specimen sequenced in a study of shared clonotypes between healthy human individuals. Only in-frame clones appear in the TCRdb table, and some are missing; sequencing was by immunoSEQ multiplex PCR. The repertoire includes roughly 200,000 clones, 66% of them detected once, and more than 9% sits in the top ten. The sample comprised memory CD4+ T cells sorted from blood. Indicated subset: CD45RA-negative fraction. The origin of the receptors is a man aged 25-40 years in good health.

This clone occurred a few times. The chain has TRBV12-2 and TRBJ2-1. TRBV12-2 corresponds to a pseudogene. The CDR3 runs to 11 residues. The CDR3 DNA follows: TGTGCAAGTCGCCAACACAATGAGCAGTTCTTC. This gives the protein CASRQHNEQFF.

The chain joins TRBV2 to TRBJ2-1; perhaps TRBD1 as D (5 bases). Germline V CDR1 and CDR2: SNHLY, FYNNEI. The CDR3 totals 11 residues. Trimming cost V 3 bases and J 11 bases, with 8 bases left between them. The CDR3 here is CASSETVQQFF. DNA for the CDR3: TGTGCCAGCAGTGAGACAGTACAGCAGTTCTTC.

The chain links TRBV11-2 to TRBJ1-2, with 9 nucleotides matching TRBD1. The CDR3 length is 18 residues. V lost 4 bases and J lost 6; bases outside the gene matches: 18. CDR1 and CDR2 (germline): SGHAT, FQNNGV. The CDR3 sequence is CASSSSPRQGVIKDGYTF. CDR3 nucleotide sequence: TGTGCCAGCAGCTCCAGTCCCCGACAGGGGGTGATTAAGGATGGCTACACCTTC.

The V call is TRBV20-1, the J call TRBJ1-1, with TRBD1 matching over 8 bases. The CDR3 runs 11 residues. The V gene end was trimmed by 6 bases and the J gene end by 6 bases; junction bases not matched to a gene: 3. Germline V gene data show CDR1 as DFQATT and CDR2 as SNEGSKA (reference sequence). The CDR3 region is CSARQGSEAFF. The DNA for the CDR3 is TGCAGTGCGAGACAGGGGTCTGAAGCTTTCTTT.

This clone came up once. The V gene is TRBV21-1, the J gene TRBJ2-7. TRBV21-1 is tagged as a pseudogene. The CDR3 loop spans 19 amino acids. CDR3 coding DNA: TGTGCCAGCAGCAAAGTTTACCAAGGAGTGGGAAAAGGGCCCTACGAGCAGTACTTC. Residues: CASSKVYQGVGKGPYEQYF.

This chain joins TRBV5-6 and TRBJ1-5; D ambiguous. The CDR3 has 13 amino acids. The ends were cut back, 4 bases at V and 6 bases at J, with 11 bases in the middle. Germline V gives CDR1 SGHDT, CDR2 YYEEEE. The DNA of the CDR3 is TGTGCCAGCAGCCAAAGGGTGGGTCAGCCCCAGCATTTT. Its protein product is CASSQRVGQPQHF. The full variable domain, with the rest looked up from reference TRBV5-6 and TRBJ1-5, is DAGVTQSPTHLIKTRGQQVTLRCSPKSGHDTVSWYQQALGQGPQFIFQYYEEEERQRGNFPDRFSGHQFPNYSSELNVNALLLGDSALYLCASSQRVGQPQHFGDGTRLSIL.

The J gene is TRBJ2-1, the V gene TRBV27, with a possible D match to TRBD1 (6 bases). Germline-derived CDR1 and CDR2 are MNHEY and SMNVEV (reference sequence). This CDR3 comprises 15 residues. With 6 bases removed from V and 6 bases from J, the gap between germline ends came to 18 bases. The chain's CDR3 is CASRGPGVLGNEQFF. The CDR3 coding sequence is TGTGCCAGCAGGGGCCCAGGGGTTTTAGGCAATGAGCAGTTCTTC.

V usage is TRBV7-2 and J usage is TRBJ2-3, with D tentatively TRBD1 or TRBD2 (5 bases each). V was trimmed by 1 base and J by 6 bases, leaving 11 bases between them. Germline CDR1 and CDR2: SGHTA and FQGNSA. The CDR3 consists of 14 residues. CDR3 region: CASSLVFGDDTQYF. The CDR3 nucleotides read TGTGCCAGCAGCTTAGTGTTTGGGGACGATACGCAGTATTTT.

V and J are TRBV30 and TRBJ1-5; D is unclear. V was shortened by 5 bases and J by 2 bases, with 10 bases between the two germline ends. This CDR3 has 13 residues. Germline V gene sequence: CDR1 GTSNPN, CDR2 SVGIG (reference sequence). The CDR3 here is CAWSLRGNQPQHF. The CDR3 bases are TGTGCCTGGTCCCTTAGGGGCAATCAGCCCCAGCATTTT.

The chain uses TRBV5-5 and TRBJ2-3, with a weak D call TRBD2 (5 bases). Trimming left V 2 bases short and J 1 base short, with 17 bases between. CDR3 length: 17 amino acids. Germline values: CDR1 SGHKS, CDR2 YYEKEE (reference sequence). CDR3 in amino acids: CASSLPGNQIRTDTQYF. The CDR3 DNA follows: TGTGCCAGCAGCTTACCGGGAAATCAGATCCGCACAGATACGCAGTATTTT.

This clone was counted once. The chain carries TRBV23-1 and TRBJ1-5, with D perhaps matching TRBD1 (5 bases). TRBV23-1 is noted as an ORF with a role that remains uncertain. This CDR3 region has 17 residues. The V gene lost 2 bases and the J gene lost 2 bases, with 16 bases spanning the gap. The CDR3, as DNA: TGCGCCAGCAGTCAACCTACCGAGGGGACCTGCAATCAGCCCCAGCATTTT. This sequence encodes CASSQPTEGTCNQPQHF.

The CDR3 DNA sequence: TGTGCCAGCGGGACCTCCGGCGGGGAGCTGTTTTTT. Amino acid sequence: CASGTSGGELFF. J is TRBJ2-2 and V is TRBV2; perhaps D is TRBD1 or TRBD2 (5 bases each). The CDR3 loop spans 12 amino acids. Germline V CDR1 and CDR2: SNHLY, FYNNEI. Trimming stripped 8 bases from V and 7 bases from J, with 11 bases between. Full variable domain (rest looked up from reference TRBV2 and TRBJ2-2): EPEVTQTPSHQVTQMGQEVILRCVPISNHLYFYWYRQILGQKVEFLVSFYNNEISEKSEIFDDQFSVERPDGSNFTLKIRSTKLEDSAMYFCASGTSGGELFFGEGSRLTVL.

A few counts support this clone. The chain has TRBV28 and TRBJ1-4; D gene unclear. This CDR3 has 12 amino acids. Trimming cost V 8 bases and J 7 bases, with 11 bases left between them. Germline-derived CDR1 and CDR2 are MDHEN and SYDVKM. CDR3 residues: CASGFSGEKLFF. The CDR3, as DNA: TGTGCCAGCGGGTTTAGTGGTGAAAAACTGTTTTTT.

In this sample, this clone turned up a few times. The gene calls are TRBV6-5 and TRBJ2-1; no clear D gene. The CDR3 loop spans 11 amino acids. Germline lookup yields CDR1 MNHEY and CDR2 SVGAGI. V gave up 4 bases and J gave up 5 bases, with 3 bases separating them. CDR3 sequence: CASSWHNEQFF. As DNA, the CDR3 is TGTGCCAGCAGTTGGCACAATGAGCAGTTCTTC.

This sequence joins TRBV4-1 and TRBJ2-1; TRBD2 might be the D (6 bases). Trimming took 3 bases from V and 7 from J, leaving 19 bases between them. CDR3 length equals 16 residues. Germline V gives CDR1 MGHRA, CDR2 YSYEKL. Here the CDR3 DNA reads TGCGCCAGCAGCCAGGTAGCGGTAGATCTTGTTAATGAGCAGTTCTTC. This codes for CASSQVAVDLVNEQFF.

The chain is built from TRBV6-5 and TRBJ1-2; D remains unclear. The CDR3 consists of 13 residues. V lost 6 bases to trimming and J lost 8 bases, with 16 bases between them. Per the germline V gene, CDR1 is MNHEY and CDR2 is SVGAGI. In DNA, the CDR3 is TGTGCCAGCAGAGAGGAAGGTCGATCGGGCTACACCTTC. Translation: CASREEGRSGYTF.

This chain joins TRBV5-4 and TRBJ2-3; D is perhaps TRBD2 (5 bases). CDR1 and CDR2 (germline): SGHNT, YYREEE (reference sequence). There are 13 residues in the CDR3. The V and J ends lost 1 base and 7 bases respectively, with 10 bases between them. The CDR3 here is CASSLSGPNTQYF. CDR3 sequence (DNA): TGTGCCAGCAGCTTGAGCGGCCCCAATACGCAGTATTTT.

The sample holds a few counts of this clone. The genes are TRBV10-3 and TRBJ2-2, with TRBD2 as a possible D gene (6 bases). V dropped 7 bases and J dropped 4 bases, with 16 bases sitting between them. There are 15 residues in the CDR3. The germline V gene has CDR1 ENHRY and CDR2 SYGVKD. CDR3 amino acids: CAITGGTGGTGELFF. CDR3 bases: TGTGCCATCACCGGTGGGACTGGGGGCACCGGGGAGCTGTTTTTT.